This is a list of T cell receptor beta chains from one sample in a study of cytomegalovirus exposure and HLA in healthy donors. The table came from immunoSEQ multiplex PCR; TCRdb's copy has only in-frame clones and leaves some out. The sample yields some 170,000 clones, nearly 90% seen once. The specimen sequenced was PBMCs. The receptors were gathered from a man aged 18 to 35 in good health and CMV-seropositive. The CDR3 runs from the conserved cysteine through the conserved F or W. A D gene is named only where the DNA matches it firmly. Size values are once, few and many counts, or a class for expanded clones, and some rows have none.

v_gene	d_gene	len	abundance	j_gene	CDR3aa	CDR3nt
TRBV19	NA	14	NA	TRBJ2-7	CASSILAGDYEQYF	TGTGCCAGTAGTATCTTAGCAGGGGATTACGAGCAGTACTTC
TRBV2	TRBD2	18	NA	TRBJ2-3	CASSEKEREGRITDTQYF	TGTGCCAGCAGTGAAAAAGAGCGGGAGGGCCGGATCACAGATACGCAGTATTTT
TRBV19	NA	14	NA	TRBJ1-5	CASSILGGVQPQHF	TGTGCCAGTAGTATTTTGGGGGGTGTTCAGCCCCAGCATTTT
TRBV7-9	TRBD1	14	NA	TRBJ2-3	CASSSALDRGEEYF	TGTGCCAGCAGCTCAGCATTAGACAGGGGGGAGGAGTATTTT
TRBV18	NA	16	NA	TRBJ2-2	CASSPLGGLSTGELFF	TGTGCCAGCTCACCATTAGGCGGTTTGTCGACCGGGGAGCTGTTTTTT
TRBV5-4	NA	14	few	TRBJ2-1	CASSFRDRYNEQFF	TGTGCCAGCAGCTTTCGCGACAGATACAATGAGCAGTTCTTC
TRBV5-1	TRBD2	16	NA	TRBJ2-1	CASSLTSGGTYNEQFF	TGCGCCAGCAGCCTGACTAGCGGGGGGACCTACAATGAGCAGTTCTTC
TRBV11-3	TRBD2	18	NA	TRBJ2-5	CASSYYQRTSGRGETQYF	TGTGCCAGCAGCTACTATCAAAGGACTAGCGGGAGAGGAGAGACCCAGTACTTC
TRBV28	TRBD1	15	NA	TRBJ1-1	CASSLGSTGGTEAFF	TGTGCCAGCAGTTTAGGCTCGACAGGGGGGACTGAAGCTTTCTTT
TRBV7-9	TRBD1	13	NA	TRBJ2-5	CASSLGTGEAPYF	TGTGCCAGCAGCTTAGGGACAGGCGAAGCCCCGTACTTC
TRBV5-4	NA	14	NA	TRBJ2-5	CASRESGTPETQYF	TGTGCCAGCAGGGAGAGTGGGACACCAGAGACCCAGTACTTC
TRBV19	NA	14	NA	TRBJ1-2	CASSRIGGVDGYTF	TGTGCCAGTAGTCGAATAGGGGGAGTTGATGGCTACACCTTC
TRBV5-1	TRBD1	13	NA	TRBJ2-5	CASSLDREETQYF	TGCGCCAGCAGCCTGGACAGGGAAGAGACCCAGTACTTC
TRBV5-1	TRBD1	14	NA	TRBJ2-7	CASSWTGPTYEQYF	TGCGCCAGCAGCTGGACAGGGCCCACCTACGAGCAGTACTTC
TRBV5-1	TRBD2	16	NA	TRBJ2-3	CASSLGLAASTDTQYF	TGCGCCAGCAGCTTGGGACTAGCGGCTTCCACAGATACGCAGTATTTT
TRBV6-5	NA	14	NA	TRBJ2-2	CASSYGQGEGELFF	TGTGCCAGCAGTTACGGCCAGGGTGAGGGGGAGCTGTTTTTT
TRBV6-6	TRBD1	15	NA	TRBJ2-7	CASSLTGGAGYEQYF	TGTGCCAGCAGCCTAACAGGGGGCGCTGGTTACGAGCAGTACTTC
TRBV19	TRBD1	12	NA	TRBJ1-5	CASTGGFQPQHF	TGTGCCAGTACAGGGGGCTTTCAGCCCCAGCATTTT
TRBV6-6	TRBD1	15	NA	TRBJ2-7	CASSRSGGSIHEQYF	TGTGCCAGCAGCCGGTCAGGGGGCTCTATCCACGAGCAGTACTTC
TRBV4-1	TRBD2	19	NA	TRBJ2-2	CASSQMGLAAPLNTGELFF	TGCGCCAGCAGCCAAATGGGACTAGCGGCGCCATTGAACACCGGGGAGCTGTTTTTT
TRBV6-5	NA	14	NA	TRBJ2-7	CASSYSVASREQYF	TGTGCCAGCAGTTACTCGGTGGCTAGTCGCGAGCAGTACTTC
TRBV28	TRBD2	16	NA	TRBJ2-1	CASKELLAGVSNEQFF	TGTGCCAGCAAAGAACTGCTAGCGGGAGTTAGCAATGAGCAGTTCTTC
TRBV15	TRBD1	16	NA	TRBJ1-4	CATSRDVGQEHEKLFF	TGTGCCACCAGCAGAGATGTGGGACAGGAACATGAAAAACTGTTTTTT
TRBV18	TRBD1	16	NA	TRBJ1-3	CASSPPTTGAGNTIYF	TGTGCCAGCTCACCACCGACGACAGGGGCTGGAAACACCATATATTTT
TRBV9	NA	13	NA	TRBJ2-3	CASSVSQKDTQYF	TGTGCCAGCAGCGTTAGCCAGAAAGATACGCAGTATTTT
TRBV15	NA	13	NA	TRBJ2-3	CATSRDASDTQYF	TGTGCCACCAGCAGAGACGCGTCAGATACGCAGTATTTT
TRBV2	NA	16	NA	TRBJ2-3	CASNLGLLASTDTQYF	TGTGCCAGCAATCTGGGCCTGCTCGCGAGCACAGATACGCAGTATTTT
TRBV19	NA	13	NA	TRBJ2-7	CASSTQGFYEQYF	TGTGCCAGTAGTACACAGGGATTCTACGAGCAGTACTTC
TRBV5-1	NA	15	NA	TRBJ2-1	CASSVAESSYNEQFF	TGCGCCAGCTCAGTAGCGGAGAGCTCCTACAATGAGCAGTTCTTC
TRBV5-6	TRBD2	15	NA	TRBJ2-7	CASSRRGLDSYEQYF	TGTGCCAGCAGCAGGAGAGGACTAGACTCCTACGAGCAGTACTTC
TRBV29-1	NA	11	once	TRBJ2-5	CSVEDLETQYF	TGCAGCGTTGAAGATCTAGAGACCCAGTACTTC
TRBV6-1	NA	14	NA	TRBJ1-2	CASTTAGGGYGYTF	TGTGCCAGCACTACCGCCGGGGGAGGCTATGGCTACACCTTC
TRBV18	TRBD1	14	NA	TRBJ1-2	CASSGSGQSYGYTF	TGTGCCAGCTCAGGATCGGGACAGTCGTATGGCTACACCTTC
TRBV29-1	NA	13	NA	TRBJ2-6	CSVQGSGANVLTF	TGCAGCGTTCAGGGGTCTGGGGCCAACGTCCTGACTTTC
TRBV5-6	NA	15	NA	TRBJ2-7	CASSLALSGMYEQYF	TGTGCCAGCAGCTTGGCCTTATCCGGGATGTACGAGCAGTACTTC
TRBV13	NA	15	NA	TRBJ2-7	CASSLGGQLIYEQYF	TGTGCCAGCAGCTTAGGGGGACAATTAATATACGAGCAGTACTTC
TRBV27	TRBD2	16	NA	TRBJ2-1	CASSLYSGSSYNEQFF	TGTGCCAGCAGTTTATATAGCGGGAGTTCCTACAATGAGCAGTTCTTC
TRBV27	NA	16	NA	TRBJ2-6	CASSLRGYSGANVLTF	TGTGCCAGCAGTTTACGGGGATACTCTGGGGCCAACGTCCTGACTTTC
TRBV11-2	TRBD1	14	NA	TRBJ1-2	CASSPGTGNYGYTF	TGTGCCAGCAGCCCCGGGACAGGCAACTATGGCTACACCTTC
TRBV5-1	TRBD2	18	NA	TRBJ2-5	CASSLSGTSGVYQETQYF	TGCGCCAGCAGCCTCTCCGGGACTAGCGGGGTTTACCAAGAGACCCAGTACTTC
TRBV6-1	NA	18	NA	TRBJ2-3	CASSERAGVGTATDTQYF	TGTGCCAGCAGTGAAAGAGCCGGGGTCGGTACGGCCACAGATACGCAGTATTTT
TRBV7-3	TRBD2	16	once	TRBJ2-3	CASSPTLAGGADTQYF	TGTGCCAGCAGCCCGACCTTAGCGGGAGGGGCAGATACGCAGTATTTT
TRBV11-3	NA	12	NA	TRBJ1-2	CASSQNRDGYTF	TGTGCCAGCAGCCAGAACAGGGATGGCTACACCTTC
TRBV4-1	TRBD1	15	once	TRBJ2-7	CASSQEGQGTYEQYF	TGCGCCAGCAGCCAAGAGGGACAGGGTACCTACGAGCAGTACTTC
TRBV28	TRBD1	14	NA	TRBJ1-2	CASSEGQGKYGYTF	TGTGCCAGCAGTGAGGGACAGGGGAAATATGGCTACACCTTC
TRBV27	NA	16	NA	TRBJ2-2	CASSLSVGMNTGELFF	TGTGCCAGCAGTTTATCGGTCGGGATGAACACCGGGGAGCTGTTTTTT
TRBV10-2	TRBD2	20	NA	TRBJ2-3	CASSESGLAGGPGRFHTQYF	TGCGCCAGCAGTGAGTCGGGACTAGCGGGAGGGCCGGGACGTTTCCATACGCAGTATTTT
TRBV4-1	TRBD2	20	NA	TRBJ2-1	CASSRTPGLAGASSYNEQFF	TGCGCCAGCAGCCGTACCCCGGGACTAGCGGGAGCGAGCTCCTACAATGAGCAGTTCTTC
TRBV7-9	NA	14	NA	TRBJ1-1	CASSLAHRDPEAFF	TGTGCCAGCAGCTTAGCGCACAGGGATCCTGAAGCTTTCTTT
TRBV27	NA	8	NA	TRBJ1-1	CEEAEAFF	TGTGAGGAGGCTGAAGCTTTCTTT
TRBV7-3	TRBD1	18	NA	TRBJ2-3	CASSLGYRGPISTDTQYF	TGTGCCAGCAGCTTAGGCTACAGGGGGCCCATTAGCACAGATACGCAGTATTTT
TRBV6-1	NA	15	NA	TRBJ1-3	CASSEYESSGNTIYF	TGTGCCAGCAGTGAATATGAGAGCTCTGGAAACACCATATATTTT
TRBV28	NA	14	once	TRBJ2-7	CASNRDFAFNEQYF	TGTGCCAGCAACCGGGACTTTGCTTTCAACGAGCAGTACTTC
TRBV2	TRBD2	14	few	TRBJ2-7	CASRPGGKVYEQYF	TGTGCCAGCAGGCCGGGGGGGAAGGTATACGAGCAGTACTTC
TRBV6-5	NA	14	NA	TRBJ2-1	CASSYSQATVEQFF	TGTGCCAGCAGTTACTCCCAGGCAACGGTTGAGCAGTTCTTC
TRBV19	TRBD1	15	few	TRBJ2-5	CASSIGTGGFETQYF	TGTGCCAGTAGTATTGGGACAGGGGGCTTTGAGACCCAGTACTTC
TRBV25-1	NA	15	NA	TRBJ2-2	CASSETSRDIGELFF	TGTGCCAGCAGTGAGACCTCCAGGGATATCGGGGAGCTGTTTTTT
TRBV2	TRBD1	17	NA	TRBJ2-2	CASSGPGQDRHGGELFF	TGTGCCAGCAGTGGGCCTGGACAGGACCGCCACGGCGGGGAGCTGTTTTTT
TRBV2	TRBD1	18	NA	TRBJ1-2	CASSALRGQGASGYGYTF	TGTGCCAGCAGCGCATTGAGGGGACAGGGGGCGTCGGGCTATGGCTACACCTTC